The sequence of this T cell receptor beta chain was determined in a study of human T cells and chemical hapten exposure. Overall study context: Weekly administration of diphenylcyclopropenone to the scalp of patients continued throughout the approximately 26-week study.

The CDR3 is 18 amino acids. This clonotype was recorded only once. Using its own MiXCR run on the RACE reads, TCRdb lists one record per CDR3 protein. The table includes 150,000 to 200,000 distinct CDR3 sequences, around 13% detected once. Indicated time point: patch test 1, 2 weeks after DPC sensitization. Treatment indicated: therapeutic diphenylcyclopropenone sensitization with weekly scalp DPC. Sample donors consisted of patients with alopecia, aged 18 to 70 years, who were suitable for DPC. Unfractionated whole blood yielded the extracted total RNA. The chain employs TRBV21-1 and TRBJ2-3. TRBV21-1 is tagged as a pseudogene. Sample: whole blood, taken in connection with sensitization to the hapten diphenylcyclopropenone (DPC). The clonotype comes from a woman in her 30s with alopecia areata. Some clones in this sample may be carry-over from other donors' samples. In DNA, the CDR3 is TGTGCCAGCAGCAAGGCTGGTAGATCTGAAGAATGCTGTGATACGCAGTATTTT. It specifies CASSKAGRSEECCDTQYF.